This TCR beta chain was captured in a study of T cell responses to AZD1222 COVID-19 vaccine. Study conclusions and caveats: CD4 TCRs associated with vaccination spanned spike, dominating at 160-218 and 743-854. Spike-specific TCR breadth and depth went up after people got two AZD1222 doses. It should be noted that donors were predominantly white British and more often female, and clonal diversity was possibly underestimated.

The repertoire was sequenced with immunoSEQ multiplex PCR; TCRdb's copy has only in-frame clones and lacks some. The sample includes about 84,000 clones, approximately 90% seen only once; the top ten take around a tenth. A remark on this clone: Its antigen is as yet unknown.

Germline V CDR1 and CDR2: KGHDR, SFDVKD. V trimming: 4 bases; J trimming: 2 bases; junction bases outside the gene matches: 12. The CDR3 sequence is 17 residues long. The chain links TRBV24-1 to TRBJ2-5; TRBD1 matches at 7 bases. The source material was peripheral blood, sampled 28 days after the second AZD1222 dose. This TCR derives from an adult who received the AZD1222 COVID-19 vaccine. CDR3 bases: TGTGCCACCAGTGACCCCGAAACAGGGGCCATGCAAGAGACCCAGTACTTC. Protein product: CATSDPETGAMQETQYF.